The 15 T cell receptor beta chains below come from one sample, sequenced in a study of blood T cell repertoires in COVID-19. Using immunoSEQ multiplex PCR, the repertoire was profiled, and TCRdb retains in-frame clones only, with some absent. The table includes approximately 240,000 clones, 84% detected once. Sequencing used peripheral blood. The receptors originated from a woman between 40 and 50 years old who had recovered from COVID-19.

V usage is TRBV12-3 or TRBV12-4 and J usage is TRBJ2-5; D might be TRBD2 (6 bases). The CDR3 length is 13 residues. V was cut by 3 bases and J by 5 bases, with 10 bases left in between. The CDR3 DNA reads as TGTGCCAGCAGTTTTATGGAGGGCGAGACCCAGTACTTC. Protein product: CASSFMEGETQYF.

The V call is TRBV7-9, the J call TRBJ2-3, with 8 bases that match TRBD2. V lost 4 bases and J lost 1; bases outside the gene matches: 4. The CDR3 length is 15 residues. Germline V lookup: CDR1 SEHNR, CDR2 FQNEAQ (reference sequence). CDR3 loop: CASSSGRGGTDTQYF. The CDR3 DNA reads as TGTGCCAGCAGCTCGGGGCGGGGGGGCACAGATACGCAGTATTTT.

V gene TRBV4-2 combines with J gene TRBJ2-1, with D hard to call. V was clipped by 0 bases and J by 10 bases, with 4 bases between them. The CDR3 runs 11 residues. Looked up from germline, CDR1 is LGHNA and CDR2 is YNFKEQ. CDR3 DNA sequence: TGTGCCAGCAGCCAAGACGTGGAGCAGTTCTTC. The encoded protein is CASSQDVEQFF.

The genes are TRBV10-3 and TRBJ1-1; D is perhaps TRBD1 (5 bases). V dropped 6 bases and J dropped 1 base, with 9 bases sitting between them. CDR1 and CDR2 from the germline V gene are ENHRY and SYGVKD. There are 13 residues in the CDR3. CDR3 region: CAISPGQNTEAFF. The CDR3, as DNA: TGTGCCATCAGCCCCGGACAGAACACTGAAGCTTTCTTT.

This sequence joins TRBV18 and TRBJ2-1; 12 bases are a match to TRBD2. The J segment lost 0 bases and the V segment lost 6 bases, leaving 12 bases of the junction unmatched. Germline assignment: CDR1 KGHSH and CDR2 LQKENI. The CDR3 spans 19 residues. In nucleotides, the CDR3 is TGTGCCAGCTCCGCTCCGGGACTAGCGGGTGAAAGCTCCTACAATGAGCAGTTCTTC. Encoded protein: CASSAPGLAGESSYNEQFF.

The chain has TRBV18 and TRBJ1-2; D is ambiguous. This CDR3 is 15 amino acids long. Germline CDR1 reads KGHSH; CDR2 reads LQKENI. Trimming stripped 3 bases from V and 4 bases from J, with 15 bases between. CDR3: CASSPSESGLYGYTF. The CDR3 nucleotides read TGTGCCAGCTCACCGAGTGAATCAGGCCTCTATGGCTACACCTTC.

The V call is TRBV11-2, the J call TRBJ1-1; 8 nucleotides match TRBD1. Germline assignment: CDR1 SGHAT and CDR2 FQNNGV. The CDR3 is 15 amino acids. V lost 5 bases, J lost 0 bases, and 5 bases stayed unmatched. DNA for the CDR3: TGTGCCAGCAGCCCACGGACAGGGATGAACACTGAAGCTTTCTTT. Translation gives CASSPRTGMNTEAFF.

Here the CDR3 DNA reads TGTGCCAGCTCACCAAGCAAGTCCAGGGGCTCAGGCACCGGGGAGCTGTTTTTT. This translates into CASSPSKSRGSGTGELFF. The genes are TRBV18 and TRBJ2-2; D might be TRBD1 (6 bases). The V end lost 2 bases, the J end lost 4 bases, and 20 bases lay between the germline ends. The CDR3 has 18 residues. Germline V gene lookup returns CDR1 KGHSH and CDR2 LQKENI.

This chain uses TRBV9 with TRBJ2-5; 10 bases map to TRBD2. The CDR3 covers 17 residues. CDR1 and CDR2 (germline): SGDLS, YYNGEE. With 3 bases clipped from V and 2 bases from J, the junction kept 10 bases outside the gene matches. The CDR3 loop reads CASSAWGGLAVQETQYF. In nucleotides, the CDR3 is TGTGCCAGCAGCGCCTGGGGCGGACTAGCGGTTCAAGAGACCCAGTACTTC.

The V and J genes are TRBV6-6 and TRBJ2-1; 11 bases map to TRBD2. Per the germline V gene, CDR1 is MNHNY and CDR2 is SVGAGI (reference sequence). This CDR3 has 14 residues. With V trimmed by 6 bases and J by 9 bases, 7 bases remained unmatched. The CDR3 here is CASRVAGGPGEQFF. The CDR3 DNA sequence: TGTGCCAGCAGAGTAGCGGGGGGGCCTGGTGAGCAGTTCTTC.

The CDR3 region has the DNA TGTGCCAGTAGAACCCAGGGGGCAGGTGGAAACACCATATATTTT. Translated, it gives CASRTQGAGGNTIYF. The chain combines TRBV19 with TRBJ1-3; 8 bases align to TRBD1. This CDR3 comprises 15 residues. Germline V gives CDR1 LNHDA, CDR2 SQIVND (reference sequence). The V gene end was trimmed by 6 bases and the J gene end by 3 bases; junction bases not matched to a gene: 7.

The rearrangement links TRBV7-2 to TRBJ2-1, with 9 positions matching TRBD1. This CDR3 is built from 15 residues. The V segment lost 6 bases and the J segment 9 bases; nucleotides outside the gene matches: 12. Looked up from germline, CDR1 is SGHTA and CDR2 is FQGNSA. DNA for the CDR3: TGTGCCAGCAGTCCGGGGGGACAGGGATCGATTGAGCAGTTCTTC. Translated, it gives CASSPGGQGSIEQFF.

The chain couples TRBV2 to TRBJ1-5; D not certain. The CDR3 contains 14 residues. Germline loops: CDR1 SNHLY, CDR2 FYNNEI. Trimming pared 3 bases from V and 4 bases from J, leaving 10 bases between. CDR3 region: CASSDRRTNQPQHF. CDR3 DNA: TGTGCCAGCAGTGACAGGAGGACGAATCAGCCCCAGCATTTT.

The CDR3 region is CASSPTSGPTQETQYF. The CDR3 bases are TGCGCCAGCAGTCCGACTAGCGGGCCGACTCAAGAGACCCAGTACTTC. The rearrangement links TRBV10-2 to TRBJ2-5; 10 bases line up with TRBD2. This CDR3 comprises 16 residues. Germline V gene sequence: CDR1 WSHSY, CDR2 SAAADI. The V gene end was trimmed by 5 bases and the J gene end by 2 bases; junction bases not matched to a gene: 8.

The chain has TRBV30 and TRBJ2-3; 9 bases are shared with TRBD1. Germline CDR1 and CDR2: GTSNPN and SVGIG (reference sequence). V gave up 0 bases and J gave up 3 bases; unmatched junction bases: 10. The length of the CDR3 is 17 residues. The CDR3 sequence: CAWSVELGGQGTDTQYF. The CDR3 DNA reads TGTGCCTGGAGTGTAGAGTTGGGGGGACAGGGAACAGATACGCAGTATTTT.